The sequence of this T cell receptor beta chain was determined in a study of molecular identifiers for immune sequencing clone quantification. Study context: Naive CD8 RNA (around 20,000 or 100,000 cells) was divided into five aliquots, with four sequenced.

TCRdb recomputed calls from the PCR reads with MiXCR, one row per CDR3 protein. Among hundreds of thousands of distinct CDR3 sequences listed, approximately 24% were seen once. The V and J ends lost 7 bases and 4 bases respectively, with 19 bases between them. Germline CDR1 reads SEHNR; CDR2 reads FQNEAQ (reference sequence). The CDR3 has 15 amino acids. The material sequenced was naive CD8+ T cells from blood, with Jurkat cell RNA spiked in. Described subset: FACS-sorted CD8+CD4-CCR7+CD45RA+ naive T cells. The chain uses TRBV7-9 and TRBJ1-2, with a weak D call TRBD1 (6 bases). This sequence originates from a human donor in good health. Some libraries in this study had Jurkat cell RNA spiked in. CDR3 in DNA: TGTGCCAGCACCCCTGAGATTGACAGGATCTATGGCTACACCTTC. The encoded protein is CASTPEIDRIYGYTF.